The clone carrying this T cell receptor (beta chain) came up a few times. The data originate from a study of blood T cells in healthy people across ages. With a J-beta primer mix and a sample-barcoded 5' primer, a second PCR ran about 7 to 12 cycles. At least 2.5 million CDR3-containing paired-end reads were obtained per sample. Each CDR3 protein gets one entry after TCRdb re-called the 5' RACE reads with MiXCR. The sample carries 450,000 to 700,000 distinct CDR3 sequences, roughly 28% recorded once. The CDR3 length is 16 residues. The germline CDR1 and CDR2 sequences are SNHLY and FYNNEI. V lost 7 bases and J lost 6; bases outside the gene matches: 9.

Material: blood. The receptor was derived from a woman in her seventies in good health. This chain uses TRBV2 with TRBJ2-2; 12 bases map to TRBD2. The CDR3 is CASKDSSGGAPGELFF. The CDR3 DNA follows: TGTGCCAGCAAGGACTCTAGCGGGGGGGCCCCCGGGGAGCTGTTTTTT.